This T cell receptor (beta chain) was captured by sequencing in a study of T cell repertoires in cytomegalovirus infection (dated by TCRdb to between 2018 and 2021). Context from the whole study: Donor HLA type was relevant to the analysis, because carriage of CMV infection together with the matching HLA type was indicated by public TCR beta signatures. General findings and caveats noted by the study authors: Carriers of CMV infection plus the relevant HLA type were discriminated by the cumulative frequency of public TCR beta family members in the study cohort and in an independent roughly 340-donor cohort. In the ex vivo response, HLA-C-restricted CMV-specific TCR beta clonotypes were dominant, and in two of eight donors the single most frequent clonotype came from this HLA-C-restricted group.

V lost 4 bases and J lost 7 bases, and the count of bases not matched to a germline gene is 5. The CDR3 sequence holds 13 residues, the cysteine and phenylalanine included. The only DNA kept is the CDR3, 39 bases in frame from the first base. CDR1 and CDR2 are read off the germline V gene as SGHTA and FQGNSA. In its sample, this clonotype was seen many times. Its antigen is unknown. Base qualities are not recorded, but no much larger clone differs from it by a single base. The sequencer was an Illumina HiSeq 1500. TCRdb's own reprocessing of the public reads used fastp at Q25 and MiXCR and kept productive beta chains. Identical CDR3 proteins give one entry, which carries the most common genes and DNA. The sample table contains about 180,000 distinct CDR3 sequences; only one count was recorded for over 13% of them. Around 27% of the sample belongs to the ten largest clones.

The TCR originated in a human donor in good health (CMV status not recorded). Some clones in this sample may be carry-over from other donors' samples. The source material was PBMCs. This receptor chain uses TRBV7-2 and TRBJ1-2; TRBD1 lines up with 8 middle nucleotides. The CDR3 protein: CASSSHRGIGYTF. The bases read TGTGCCAGCAGCTCCCACAGGGGGATTGGCTACACCTTC. Reference TRBV7-2 and TRBJ1-2 genes cover what lies past the CDR3, so the full variable domain is GAGVSQSPSNKVTEKGKDVELRCDPISGHTALYWYRQSLGQGLEFLIYFQGNSAPDKSGLPSDRFSAERTGGSVSTLTIQRTQQEDSAVYLCASSSHRGIGYTFGSGTRLTVV.